The T cell receptor (beta chain) described here comes from a study of blood T cells in healthy people across ages. J was trimmed by 5 bases and V by 2 bases; bases with no gene match: 7. Per germline, CDR1 SGHTA and CDR2 FQGNSA. This CDR3 is built from 15 residues. This clonotype was seen once. The use of a sample-barcoded 5' primer and a J-beta primer mix characterized a second PCR of about 6 to 11 cycles. TCRdb re-analysed the 5' RACE reads in MiXCR, keeping a single row per CDR3 protein. The table includes some 780,000 distinct CDR3 sequences, more than 50% detected once. The chain joins TRBV7-2 to TRBJ2-7; 9 positions agree with TRBD2. The specimen was blood. The sequence was obtained from a man between 35 and 55 years old in good health. CDR3 coding DNA: TGTGCCAGCAGCTTATTGGGCGGGAGGGTCCACGAGCAGTACTTC. Translating gives CASSLLGGRVHEQYF.